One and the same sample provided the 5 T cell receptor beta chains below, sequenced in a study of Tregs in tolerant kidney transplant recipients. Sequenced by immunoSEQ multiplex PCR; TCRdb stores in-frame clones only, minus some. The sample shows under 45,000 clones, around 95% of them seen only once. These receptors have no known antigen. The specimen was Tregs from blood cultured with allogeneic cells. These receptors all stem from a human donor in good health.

CDR3 in amino acids: CASSVGAGALYEQYF. CDR3 nucleotide sequence: TGTGCCAGCAGCGTAGGAGCGGGGGCCCTCTACGAGCAGTACTTC. The genes are TRBV9 and TRBJ2-7, with 8 bases aligning to TRBD2. This CDR3 spans 15 amino acids. Unmatched junction bases numbered 5, after V lost 0 bases and J lost 3 bases. The V gene's germline CDR1 is SGDLS and CDR2 YYNGEE.

The CDR3 DNA reads as TGCGCCAGCAGCCGGGGACAACGGAACACTGAAGCTTTCTTT. The encoded protein is CASSRGQRNTEAFF. The chain has TRBV5-1 and TRBJ1-1; perhaps TRBD1 as D (6 bases). The CDR3 has 14 residues. Germline CDR1 reads SGHRS; CDR2 reads YFSETQ. Trimming left V 4 bases short and J 1 base short, with 11 bases between.

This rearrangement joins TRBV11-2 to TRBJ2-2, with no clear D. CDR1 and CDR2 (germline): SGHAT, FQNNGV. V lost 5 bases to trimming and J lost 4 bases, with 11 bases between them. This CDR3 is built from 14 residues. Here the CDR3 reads CASSPPPSTGELFF. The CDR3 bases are TGTGCCAGCAGCCCACCCCCGAGCACCGGGGAGCTGTTTTTT.

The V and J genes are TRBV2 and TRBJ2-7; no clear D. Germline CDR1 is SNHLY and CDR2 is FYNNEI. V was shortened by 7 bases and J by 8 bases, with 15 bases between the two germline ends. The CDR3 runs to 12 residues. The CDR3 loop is CASTVLGSKQYF. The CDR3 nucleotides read TGTGCCAGCACGGTTTTAGGCAGCAAGCAGTACTTC.

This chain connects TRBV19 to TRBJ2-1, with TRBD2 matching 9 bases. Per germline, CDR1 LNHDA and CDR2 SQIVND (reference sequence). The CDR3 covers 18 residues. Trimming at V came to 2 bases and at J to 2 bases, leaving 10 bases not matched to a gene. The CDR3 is CASSIMGREGSTYNEQFF. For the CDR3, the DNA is TGTGCCAGTAGTATAATGGGGCGGGAGGGATCTACCTACAATGAGCAGTTCTTC. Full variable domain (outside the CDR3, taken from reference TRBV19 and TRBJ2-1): DGGITQSPKYLFRKEGQNVTLSCEQNLNHDAMYWYRQDPGQGLRLIYYSQIVNDFQKGDIAEGYSVSREKKESFPLTVTSAQKNPTAFYLCASSIMGREGSTYNEQFFGPGTRLTVL.